The entry that follows covers one T cell receptor (beta chain) sequence. This record belongs to a study of blood T cell repertoires in COVID-19. Assay used: immunoSEQ multiplex PCR; TCRdb lists only in-frame clones, some missing. The sample has tens of thousands of clones; under 85% are singletons. The CDR3 sequence is 15 residues long. Germline loops: CDR1 SGHTA, CDR2 FQGNSA. Trimming took 5 bases from V and 4 from J; bases not matched to a gene: 6. V gene TRBV7-2 combines with J gene TRBJ2-1; 9 nucleotides match TRBD2. Sequencing input: peripheral blood. The TCR was taken from a woman of 80 years or more with acute or convalescent COVID-19. As DNA, the CDR3 is TGTGCCAGCAGCCCCCGGACTAGCGAGTACAATGAGCAGTTCTTC. Amino acids: CASSPRTSEYNEQFF.